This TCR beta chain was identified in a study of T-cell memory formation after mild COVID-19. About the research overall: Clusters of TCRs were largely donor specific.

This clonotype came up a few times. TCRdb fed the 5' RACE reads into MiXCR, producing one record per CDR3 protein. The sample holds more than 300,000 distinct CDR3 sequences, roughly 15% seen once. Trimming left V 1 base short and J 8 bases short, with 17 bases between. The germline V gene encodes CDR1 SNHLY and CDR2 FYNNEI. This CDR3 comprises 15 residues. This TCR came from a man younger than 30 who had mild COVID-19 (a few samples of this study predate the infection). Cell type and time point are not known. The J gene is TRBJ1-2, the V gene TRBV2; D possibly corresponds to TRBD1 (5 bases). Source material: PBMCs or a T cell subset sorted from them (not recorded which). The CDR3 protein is CASSEEGRAGLGYTF. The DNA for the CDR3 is TGTGCCAGCAGTGAAGAGGGCAGGGCCGGACTGGGCTACACCTTC.